The entry below describes one T cell receptor (beta chain). The antigen is undetermined. The PCR was carried out with 60 Vbeta primers and 13 Jbeta primers. The data were produced by immunoSEQ multiplex PCR, yet TCRdb's version contains in-frame clones alone and is incomplete. The data show about 130,000 clones, 70% to 75% seen once. This specimen belongs to a study of cytomegalovirus exposure and HLA in healthy donors. Study-level information: Roughly 80 million unique TCRs from HLA-typed donors made up an early data release. The study's findings and limits: An analysis done earlier found most TCR beta V segments productive about 87% or about 30% of the time.

The germline gives CDR1 SNHLY, CDR2 FYNNEI. CDR3 length: 12 residues. V was shortened by 6 bases and J by 8 bases, with 13 bases between the two germline ends. The specimen sequenced was PBMCs. This chain joins TRBV2 and TRBJ1-1; D remains ambiguous. The sequence was obtained from a woman aged 40 to 55 in good health and CMV-seropositive. The CDR3 loop reads CASRRTVLEAFF. CDR3 bases: TGTGCCAGCAGACGAACGGTTTTAGAAGCTTTCTTT.